These 18 T cell receptor beta chains were all obtained from the same sample, sequenced in a study of blood T cell repertoires in COVID-19. Using immunoSEQ multiplex PCR, the repertoire was profiled, and TCRdb retains in-frame clones only, with some absent. The sample contains roughly 64,000 clones, roughly 80% of which appear only once. Sequenced: peripheral blood. The receptors here all came from a man between 60 and 75 years old with COVID-19, enrolled during active disease.

The V gene is TRBV5-6, the J gene TRBJ2-7; TRBD1 aligns across 8 bases. V lost 4 bases, J lost 2 bases, and 5 bases stayed unmatched. The CDR3 has 14 amino acids. Germline V gene sequence: CDR1 SGHDT, CDR2 YYEEEE. DNA for the CDR3: TGTGCCAGCAGCCGAGGACAGGGAGCCTACGAGCAGTACTTC. It yields the protein CASSRGQGAYEQYF.

The CDR3 spells CAWAGQAGNEQFF. The CDR3 nucleotides read TGTGCCTGGGCGGGACAGGCGGGCAATGAGCAGTTCTTC. The chain recombines TRBV30 with TRBJ2-1; 8 positions match TRBD1. The CDR3 has 13 residues. The V gene's germline CDR1 is GTSNPN and CDR2 SVGIG (reference sequence). The J segment lost 6 bases and the V segment lost 5 bases, leaving 6 bases of the junction unmatched.

The rearrangement uses TRBV12-3 or TRBV12-4 and TRBJ2-7; unclear D gene. The CDR3 runs 13 residues. V dropped 0 bases and J dropped 7 bases, with 10 bases sitting between them. The CDR3 DNA follows: TGTGCCAGCAGTTTAGCGCTTAGAAGTGAGCAGTACTTC. This translates into CASSLALRSEQYF.

This chain joins TRBV29-1 and TRBJ2-1, with 12 bases matching TRBD2. V lost 5 bases, J lost 9 bases, and 8 bases stayed unmatched. CDR3 length equals 14 residues. The germline V gene has CDR1 SQVTM and CDR2 ANQGSEA. CDR3 nucleotides: TGCAGCGTTCTTCGACTAGCGGGAGATAGTGAGCAGTTCTTC. This gives the protein CSVLRLAGDSEQFF.

The V gene is TRBV5-1, the J gene TRBJ2-3, with 10 bases that match TRBD2. The CDR3 has 17 amino acids. The ends lost 0 bases at V and 1 base at J; junction bases unmatched: 5. Germline CDR1 is SGHRS and CDR2 is YFSETQ. CDR3 loop: CASSLGASGGRTDTQYF. DNA of the CDR3: TGCGCCAGCAGCTTGGGAGCTAGCGGGGGCCGCACAGATACGCAGTATTTT.

V and J are TRBV24-1 and TRBJ1-2, with a weak D call TRBD1 (6 bases). Trimming removed 3 bases from V and 11 bases from J, with 15 bases in between. The CDR3 has 13 residues. CDR1 KGHDR and CDR2 SFDVKD come from the germline V gene. The CDR3 DNA reads as TGTGCCACCAGTGATCCACACAGGGATAGGTACACCTTC. It is translated as CATSDPHRDRYTF.

The chain couples TRBV30 to TRBJ1-4; tentative D call: TRBD1 (5 bases). The CDR3 consists of 14 residues. Germline lookup yields CDR1 GTSNPN and CDR2 SVGIG (reference sequence). Between the trimmed V and J ends, which lost 0 bases and 7 bases, there was a span of 12 bases. The CDR3 nucleotides are TGTGCCTGGAGTGTGAGAAGGGGAGGTGAAAAACTGTTTTTT. The encoded protein is CAWSVRRGGEKLFF.

V is TRBV30 and J is TRBJ2-3; D is possibly TRBD2 (7 bases). V was cut by 8 bases and J by 2 bases, with 14 bases left in between. The germline V gene has CDR1 GTSNPN and CDR2 SVGIG (reference sequence). The CDR3 covers 13 residues. CDR3 nucleotides: TGTGCCAGCGCAGGGGACTACACAGATACGCAGTATTTT. Encoded protein: CASAGDYTDTQYF. Drawing the rest from reference TRBV30 and TRBJ2-3, the complete variable domain is SQTIHQWPATLVQPVGSPLSLECTVEGTSNPNLYWYRQAAGRGLQLLFYSVGIGQISSEVPQNLSASRPQDRQFILSSKKLLLSDSGFYLCASAGDYTDTQYFGPGTRLTVL.

The J gene is TRBJ1-6, the V gene TRBV28; D is uncertain. This CDR3 is 15 amino acids long. Germline V gives CDR1 MDHEN, CDR2 SYDVKM. The V end was cut by 2 bases, the J end by 3 bases, with 8 bases between. The CDR3 DNA sequence: TGTGCCAGCAGTTTAGGCAGGCTCTATAATTCACCCCTCCACTTT. It yields the protein CASSLGRLYNSPLHF.

The table lists this clone with a few counts. The chain carries TRBV9 and TRBJ2-5; 10 bases are a match to TRBD2. V dropped 4 bases and J dropped 1; count of bases not matched to a gene: 7. The CDR3 loop spans 16 amino acids. CDR1 and CDR2 (germline): SGDLS, YYNGEE. Written as DNA, the CDR3 is TGTGCCAGCAGCCCCCGACTAGCGGGTGGCCAAGAGACCCAGTACTTC. Protein product: CASSPRLAGGQETQYF. The variable domain in full, completed from reference TRBV9 and TRBJ2-5, reads DSGVTQTPKHLITATGQRVTLRCSPRSGDLSVYWYQQSLDQGLQFLIQYYNGEERAKGNILERFSAQQFPDLHSELNLSSLELGDSALYFCASSPRLAGGQETQYFGPGTRLLVL.

This chain connects TRBV15 to TRBJ1-1; 9 bases fit TRBD1. This CDR3 has 18 amino acids. The ends lost 0 bases at V and 0 bases at J; junction bases unmatched: 8. Germline CDR1 reads LNHNV; CDR2 reads YYDKDF (reference sequence). CDR3 loop: CATSRDRWGQGMNTEAFF. In DNA, the CDR3 is TGTGCCACCAGCAGAGATCGTTGGGGACAGGGAATGAACACTGAAGCTTTCTTT.

This clone was recorded a few times. The chain is built from TRBV7-9 and TRBJ2-1, with TRBD2 identical over 9 bases. J was trimmed by 6 bases and V by 0 bases; bases with no gene match: 6. The CDR3 consists of 16 residues. In germline, CDR1 is SEHNR, CDR2 FQNEAQ (reference sequence). CDR3 in DNA: TGTGCCAGCAGCTTAGCATCGCGGGAGGGGATCAATGAGCAGTTCTTC. The encoded protein is CASSLASREGINEQFF.

The rearrangement links TRBV4-1 to TRBJ1-5, with D possibly matching TRBD1 (5 bases). From germline, CDR1 is MGHRA and CDR2 YSYEKL. The CDR3 length is 17 residues. Trimming cost V 1 base and J 7 bases, with 20 bases left between them. The CDR3 bases are TGCGCCAGCAGCCAAGTCATTTCAGGGTTGTTGGGCCAGCCCCAGCATTTT. Protein product: CASSQVISGLLGQPQHF.

The J gene is TRBJ2-1, the V gene TRBV6-5; 8 bases map to TRBD2. Germline V lookup: CDR1 MNHEY, CDR2 SVGAGI. The CDR3 runs to 15 residues. J gave up 5 bases and V 6 bases, and 9 bases lay outside the gene matches. The CDR3 reads CASSGSGAGDNEQFF. The CDR3 region has the DNA TGTGCCAGCAGCGGGTCAGGAGCGGGGGACAATGAGCAGTTCTTC.

The rearrangement joins TRBV27 to TRBJ1-1; possibly TRBD1 for D (5 bases). The CDR3 spans 15 residues. Trimming stripped 8 bases from V and 4 bases from J, with 20 bases between. Germline assignment: CDR1 MNHEY and CDR2 SMNVEV (reference sequence). CDR3 nucleotides: TGTGCCAGCCGAGACCCGGGACCGGGGGGCACTGAAGCTTTCTTT. This gives the protein CASRDPGPGGTEAFF.

The genes are TRBV5-1 and TRBJ2-7, with 12 bases identical to TRBD2. V lost 3 bases and J lost 2; bases outside the gene matches: 3. This CDR3 is built from 15 residues. The V gene's germline CDR1 is SGHRS and CDR2 YFSETQ. In DNA form, the CDR3 reads TGCGCCAGCAGCTCACGGACTAGCGGGACCTACGAGCAGTACTTC. Amino acid sequence: CASSSRTSGTYEQYF.

The V call is TRBV10-1, the J call TRBJ2-5; 11 nucleotides agree with TRBD2. CDR1 and CDR2 (germline): WNHNN, SYGVQD (reference sequence). With V trimmed by 3 bases and J by 0 bases, 3 bases remained unmatched. This CDR3 has 16 residues. The CDR3 loop reads CASSDPGLADQETQYF. DNA of the CDR3: TGCGCCAGCAGTGATCCGGGACTAGCGGACCAAGAGACCCAGTACTTC.

This chain connects TRBV30 to TRBJ2-3; the D is unclear. The CDR3 is 14 residues long. Trimming removed 1 base at V and 0 bases at J, with 8 bases between. The germline gives CDR1 GTSNPN, CDR2 SVGIG (reference sequence). This CDR3 reads CAWSGLTSTDTQYF. In DNA, the CDR3 is TGTGCCTGGAGTGGCCTGACTAGCACAGATACGCAGTATTTT.